A single sample is the source of the 20 T cell receptor beta chains below, sequenced in a study of shared clonotypes between healthy human individuals. Here immunoSEQ multiplex PCR was the method, and the copy in TCRdb shows in-frame clones only, minus some. Among 600,000 to 750,000 clones, 72% were seen once, and the ten largest hold less than 2%. The sample taken for sequencing was memory CD4+ T cells sorted from blood. Subset described: CD45RA-negative fraction. The receptors come from a woman aged 25 to 39 in good health.

This clone was counted many times. The chain is built from TRBV2 and TRBJ1-1; D gene ambiguous. The CDR3 extends over 13 amino acids. Germline CDR1 and CDR2: SNHLY and FYNNEI. V dropped 4 bases and J dropped 1 base, with 7 bases sitting between them. The CDR3 DNA is TGTGCCAGCAGTGTGAGATCGAACACTGAAGCTTTCTTT. As protein: CASSVRSNTEAFF.

This clone was picked up one time. Compared with germline, one end of the junction differs, possibly owing to a read error. Other DNA sequences of this sample code for an identical CDR3. This chain uses TRBV20-1 with TRBJ1-2; D is possibly TRBD1 (5 bases). CDR3 length equals 11 residues. Germline V lookup: CDR1 DFQATT, CDR2 SNEGSKA (reference sequence). CDR3 in DNA: TGCAGTGCCGACAGCCTTATTGGCTATACCTTC. This sequence encodes CSADSLIGYTF.

The rearrangement uses TRBV28 and TRBJ1-1; D may be TRBD1 (6 bases). With 5 bases removed from V and 1 base from J, the gap between germline ends came to 17 bases. Germline V gene data show CDR1 as MDHEN and CDR2 as SYDVKM. CDR3 length: 16 residues. CDR3 loop: CASSPSPGGGNTEAFF. The CDR3, as DNA: TGTGCCAGCAGTCCCTCGCCCGGGGGCGGGAACACTGAAGCTTTCTTT.

This clone was seen only a few times. The rearrangement uses TRBV6-5 and TRBJ1-4, with D possibly matching TRBD1 (5 bases). CDR1 and CDR2 from the germline V gene are MNHEY and SVGAGI. This CDR3 contains 14 residues. Trimming took 6 bases from V and 8 from J, leaving 16 bases between them. CDR3: CASSRDGQAEKLFF. The CDR3 DNA reads TGTGCCAGCAGCCGGGACGGTCAAGCCGAAAAACTGTTTTTT.

This clone was counted a few times. The chain uses TRBV6-1 and TRBJ1-2; D gene ambiguous. The V gene lost 6 bases and the J gene lost 8 bases, with 7 bases spanning the gap. The CDR3 consists of 10 residues. Germline lookup yields CDR1 MNHNS and CDR2 SASEGT. The CDR3, as DNA: TGTGCCAGCAGGAACGGGGGCTACACCTTC. Translated: CASRNGGYTF.

This clone was seen at least ten times. This chain joins TRBV15 and TRBJ2-7, with 7 bases aligning to TRBD1. With V trimmed by 5 bases and J by 3 bases, 4 bases remained unmatched. CDR3 length: 13 amino acids. The germline CDR1 and CDR2 sequences are LNHNV and YYDKDF (reference sequence). The CDR3 sequence is CATSVNRGYEQYF. The CDR3 bases are TGTGCCACCAGCGTGAACAGGGGCTACGAGCAGTACTTC. Full variable domain (missing parts from reference TRBV15 and TRBJ2-7): DAMVIQNPRYQVTQFGKPVTLSCSQTLNHNVMYWYQQKSSQAPKLLFHYYDKDFNNEADTPDNFQSRRPNTSFCFLDIRSPGLGDTAMYLCATSVNRGYEQYFGPGTRLTVT.

In the case of this clone: It differs at one base from a far larger clone, so likely a read error. For the CDR3, the DNA is TGTGCCAGCAGCTTAGCGGAGTACAATGAGCAGTTCTTC. Its protein is CASSLAEYNEQFF. V usage is TRBV7-3 and J usage is TRBJ2-1; D not resolved. V lost 2 bases to trimming and J lost 4 bases, with 6 bases between them. CDR1 and CDR2 from the germline V gene are SGHTA and FQGTGA. The CDR3 is 13 residues long. Full variable domain (remainder filled in from reference TRBV7-3 and TRBJ2-1): GAGVSQTPSNKVTEKGKYVELRCDPISGHTALYWYRQSLGQGPEFLIYFQGTGAADDSGLPNDRFFAVRPEGSVSTLKIQRTERGDSAVYLCASSLAEYNEQFFGPGTRLTVL.

This chain uses TRBV6-6 with TRBJ1-4; unclear D gene. The CDR3 spans 13 residues. Trimming pared 6 bases from V and 13 bases from J, leaving 18 bases between. The germline CDR1 and CDR2 sequences are MNHNY and SVGAGI (reference sequence). The CDR3 protein is CASSLRPPDPLFF. The CDR3 nucleotides are TGTGCCAGCAGCCTACGGCCGCCCGACCCACTGTTTTTT.

V usage is TRBV9 and J usage is TRBJ1-3; D call uncertain. Germline CDR1 is SGDLS and CDR2 is YYNGEE. Deletions cut 0 bases from V and 2 bases from J, with 6 bases between. CDR3 length: 14 amino acids. DNA for the CDR3: TGTGCCAGCAGCGTAGACCTTCCTGGAAACACCATATATTTT. Protein sequence: CASSVDLPGNTIYF.

The chain joins TRBV30 to TRBJ1-3; D is uncertain. The germline CDR1 and CDR2 sequences are GTSNPN and SVGIG (reference sequence). The V gene lost 0 bases and the J gene lost 1 base, with 4 bases spanning the gap. The CDR3 has 13 amino acids. The CDR3 nucleotides are TGTGCCTGGAGTGTCGGATCTGGAAACACCATATATTTT. Its protein is CAWSVGSGNTIYF.

The chain recombines TRBV15 with TRBJ2-1; 11 bases agree with TRBD2. Germline V gene lookup returns CDR1 LNHNV and CDR2 YYDKDF (reference sequence). This CDR3 spans 16 amino acids. The V and J ends lost 1 base and 6 bases, in that order; junction bases with no gene match: 5. The CDR3 loop reads CATSRGLAGGPNEQFF. For the CDR3, the DNA is TGTGCCACCAGCAGAGGGCTAGCGGGAGGTCCCAATGAGCAGTTCTTC. Supplemented by reference TRBV15 and TRBJ2-1, the full variable domain reads DAMVIQNPRYQVTQFGKPVTLSCSQTLNHNVMYWYQQKSSQAPKLLFHYYDKDFNNEADTPDNFQSRRPNTSFCFLDIRSPGLGDTAMYLCATSRGLAGGPNEQFFGPGTRLTVL.

The chain joins TRBV19 to TRBJ2-5; D may be TRBD1 (7 bases). This CDR3 has 13 residues. Germline assignment: CDR1 LNHDA and CDR2 SQIVND (reference sequence). With 10 bases removed from V and 2 bases from J, the gap between germline ends came to 14 bases. In nucleotides, the CDR3 is TGTGCCACCAAGGAGGGACAGCAAGAGACCCAGTACTTC. Translation: CATKEGQQETQYF.

This sequence joins TRBV7-2 and TRBJ2-1; tentative D call: TRBD2 (5 bases). Trimming cost V 8 bases and J 4 bases, with 15 bases left between them. The CDR3 extends over 14 amino acids. The V gene's germline CDR1 is SGHTA and CDR2 FQGNSA. CDR3 sequence reads: CASFRLATYNEQFF. The CDR3 nucleotides are TGTGCCAGCTTTAGGTTAGCGACTTACAATGAGCAGTTCTTC.

This rearrangement joins TRBV7-9 to TRBJ1-4, with 7 bases identical to TRBD1. This CDR3 comprises 14 residues. V shed 6 bases and J 8 bases; nucleotides not matched to a gene: 9. Looked up from germline, CDR1 is SEHNR and CDR2 is FQNEAQ (reference sequence). The CDR3 loop reads CASSIQGRGEKLFF. The CDR3 coding sequence is TGTGCCAGCAGTATACAGGGGCGAGGGGAAAAACTGTTTTTT.

CDR3 bases: TGTGCCAGTGTAGGGGCGTCCATGAACACTGAAGCTTTCTTT. Protein sequence: CASVGASMNTEAFF. This chain joins TRBV28 and TRBJ1-1; weak D call: TRBD1 (5 bases). The CDR3 length is 14 residues. Trimming left V 9 bases short and J 0 bases short, with 14 bases between. Per the germline V gene, CDR1 is MDHEN and CDR2 is SYDVKM.

For this clone: Distinct nucleotide sequences in the sample also encode this CDR3. The V and J genes are TRBV28 and TRBJ2-7; D not resolved. V was clipped by 3 bases and J by 3 bases, with 3 bases between them. This CDR3 comprises 11 residues. Germline-derived CDR1 and CDR2 are MDHEN and SYDVKM. CDR3 sequence (DNA): TGTGCCAGCAGTTTGGGCTACGAGCAGTACTTC. Its translation is CASSLGYEQYF.

Concerning this clone itself: The sample has other DNA sequences that encode this CDR3 too. The chain combines TRBV27 with TRBJ2-3, with TRBD2 matching 12 bases. Germline CDR1 and CDR2: MNHEY and SMNVEV (reference sequence). J gave up 4 bases and V 3 bases, and 2 bases lay outside the gene matches. CDR3 length equals 15 residues. The CDR3 protein is CASSFLAGGADTQYF. The CDR3 bases are TGTGCCAGCAGTTTCCTAGCGGGAGGGGCAGATACGCAGTATTTT.

This rearrangement joins TRBV6-4 to TRBJ1-5; 10 bases align to TRBD1. Trimming at V came to 4 bases and at J to 8 bases, leaving 8 bases not matched to a gene. Per the germline V gene, CDR1 is MRHNA and CDR2 is SNTAGT. The CDR3 spans 15 residues. CDR3 DNA sequence: TGTGCCAGCAGTGGACAGGGGGCCCATGGGGAGCCCCAGCATTTT. As protein: CASSGQGAHGEPQHF.

The rearrangement uses TRBV29-1 and TRBJ2-5, with 8 bases matching TRBD2. The DNA end is a closer match to TRBJ2-7, so the J assignment may be wrong. This CDR3 has 14 residues. Germline CDR1 SQVTM, CDR2 ANQGSEA. The CDR3 loop reads CSLTGSGRTYEQYF. Here the CDR3 DNA reads TGCAGCTTAACGGGCAGCGGGAGAACCTACGAGCAGTACTTC.

Notes on this clone: Other DNA variants within this sample encode the same CDR3. The chain links TRBV11-2 to TRBJ1-4; TRBD1 is a possible D gene (5 bases). Trimming left V 0 bases short and J 0 bases short, with 8 bases between. Germline-derived CDR1 and CDR2 are SGHAT and FQNNGV. This CDR3 is 16 amino acids long. This CDR3 is CASSLDRDATNEKLFF. The CDR3 DNA reads TGTGCCAGCAGCTTAGACAGGGATGCAACTAATGAAAAACTGTTTTTT.